These T cell receptor beta chains were read from a single sample in a study of cytomegalovirus exposure and HLA in healthy donors. Measured with immunoSEQ multiplex PCR; TCRdb has only the in-frame clones, and not every one. This table has some 150,000 clones, around 76% appearing once. Sequenced material: PBMCs. Receptor source: a man aged 55 to 70 in good health and CMV-seronegative. Both conserved end residues are part of each CDR3. Fields, in order: clone size, D gene, V gene, J gene, CDR3 DNA, CDR3 protein. A D gene is named only where the DNA matches it firmly. Clone size is given for some rows only: seen once, a few or many times, or a class if the clone is expanded.

abundance: NA; d_gene: TRBD1; v_gene: TRBV25-1; j_gene: TRBJ1-1; CDR3nt: TGTGCCAGCAGTCCTGGGTGGGACAGCGGTGAGCTTGTGGCTGAAGCTTTCTTT; CDR3aa: CASSPGWDSGELVAEAFF
abundance: NA; d_gene: TRBD1; v_gene: TRBV15; j_gene: TRBJ2-7; CDR3nt: TGTGCCACCAGCAGAGAAGGGACAGGGGCGGGCGAGCAGTACTTC; CDR3aa: CATSREGTGAGEQYF
abundance: NA; d_gene: TRBD2; v_gene: TRBV15; j_gene: TRBJ2-3; CDR3nt: TGTGCCACCAAGGGTAGCGGGGTAGATACGCAGTATTTT; CDR3aa: CATKGSGVDTQYF
abundance: NA; d_gene: NA; v_gene: TRBV4-1; j_gene: TRBJ1-2; CDR3nt: TGCGCCAGCAGCCAAGACCCAGCTCAGGGTTCTGGCTACACCTTC; CDR3aa: CASSQDPAQGSGYTF
abundance: NA; d_gene: NA; v_gene: TRBV6-5; j_gene: TRBJ2-7; CDR3nt: TGTGCCAGCAGTTACCGCGGGTTGACCTACGAGCAGTACTTC; CDR3aa: CASSYRGLTYEQYF
abundance: once; d_gene: NA; v_gene: TRBV2; j_gene: TRBJ2-5; CDR3nt: TGTGCCAGCAACGTGGCGGGGGCCCAAGAGACCCAGTACTTC; CDR3aa: CASNVAGAQETQYF
abundance: NA; d_gene: NA; v_gene: TRBV11-2; j_gene: TRBJ2-3; CDR3nt: TGTGCCAGCAGCTTAGAACTAGCCCGTTATACGCAGTATTTT; CDR3aa: CASSLELARYTQYF
abundance: NA; d_gene: NA; v_gene: TRBV7-2; j_gene: TRBJ1-5; CDR3nt: TGTGCCAGCAGCCCCCTTCGTGTTTCGGATCAGCCCCAGCATTTT; CDR3aa: CASSPLRVSDQPQHF
abundance: few; d_gene: NA; v_gene: TRBV28; j_gene: TRBJ1-3; CDR3nt: TGTGCCAGCAGTTTATTACAGGGATTCTCTGGAAACACCATATATTTT; CDR3aa: CASSLLQGFSGNTIYF
abundance: NA; d_gene: NA; v_gene: TRBV5-6; j_gene: TRBJ1-1; CDR3nt: TGTGCCAGCAGCTTGGCGCCAGGGATGCGACGGAACACTGAAGCTTTCTTT; CDR3aa: CASSLAPGMRRNTEAFF
abundance: once; d_gene: NA; v_gene: TRBV9; j_gene: TRBJ1-4; CDR3nt: TGTGCCAGCAGCCTAGGGGAGGGGGCAACTAATGAAAAACTGTTTTTT; CDR3aa: CASSLGEGATNEKLFF
abundance: NA; d_gene: TRBD2; v_gene: TRBV6-1; j_gene: TRBJ2-5; CDR3nt: TGTGCCAGCAGTGAACGCGGGGGGTGGCACCAAGAGACCCAGTACTTC; CDR3aa: CASSERGGWHQETQYF
abundance: NA; d_gene: TRBD1; v_gene: TRBV27; j_gene: TRBJ2-2; CDR3nt: TGTGCCAGCACCCAACAGGGGGCGTTCGGGGAGCTGTTTTTT; CDR3aa: CASTQQGAFGELFF
abundance: NA; d_gene: NA; v_gene: TRBV7-2; j_gene: TRBJ2-2; CDR3nt: TGTGCCAGCAGCTCACACTCGGCAGGGAACACCGGGGAGCTGTTTTTT; CDR3aa: CASSSHSAGNTGELFF
abundance: NA; d_gene: NA; v_gene: TRBV2; j_gene: TRBJ1-5; CDR3nt: TGTGCCAGCAGAACATATAGCAATCAGCCCCAGCATTTT; CDR3aa: CASRTYSNQPQHF
abundance: few; d_gene: TRBD1; v_gene: TRBV11-3; j_gene: TRBJ2-3; CDR3nt: TGTGCCAGCAGCCAAGAATCAGGGGGCGTTAGCACAGATACGCAGTATTTT; CDR3aa: CASSQESGGVSTDTQYF
abundance: NA; d_gene: TRBD2; v_gene: TRBV12-5; j_gene: TRBJ2-2; CDR3nt: TGTGCTAGTGGCTATACTAGCGGGGGAACCGGGGAGCTGTTTTTT; CDR3aa: CASGYTSGGTGELFF
abundance: few; d_gene: NA; v_gene: TRBV7-3; j_gene: TRBJ2-7; CDR3nt: TGTGCCAGCAGCCCCTCCGCCGGGCAGGGCGAGCAGTACTTC; CDR3aa: CASSPSAGQGEQYF
abundance: NA; d_gene: TRBD2; v_gene: TRBV11-2; j_gene: TRBJ2-7; CDR3nt: TGTGCCAGCAGCTTAGTGGTGGGAGGGAGCTACGAGCAGTACTTC; CDR3aa: CASSLVVGGSYEQYF
abundance: NA; d_gene: NA; v_gene: TRBV11-3; j_gene: TRBJ2-7; CDR3nt: TGTGCCAGCAGCTTAGATCGGGGGGAGCAGTACTTC; CDR3aa: CASSLDRGEQYF
abundance: NA; d_gene: NA; v_gene: TRBV28; j_gene: TRBJ2-7; CDR3nt: TGTGCCAGCACATCGGAGGGGGCGGGTGTTCGCGAGCAGTACTTC; CDR3aa: CASTSEGAGVREQYF
abundance: NA; d_gene: NA; v_gene: TRBV18; j_gene: TRBJ2-2; CDR3nt: TGTGCCAGCTCACCAGATAGTAGACAGGAGGACCTAATCACCGGGGAGCTGTTTTTT; CDR3aa: CASSPDSRQEDLITGELFF
abundance: once; d_gene: NA; v_gene: TRBV28; j_gene: TRBJ2-2; CDR3nt: TGTGCCAGCAGTTTATCCCTGGACCGGGAGTCCGGGGAGCTGTTTTTT; CDR3aa: CASSLSLDRESGELFF
abundance: NA; d_gene: TRBD1; v_gene: TRBV27; j_gene: TRBJ1-6; CDR3nt: TGTGCCAGCAGTTTATCCTCCCCAGACAGGGGTTTGAATTCACCCCTCCACTTT; CDR3aa: CASSLSSPDRGLNSPLHF
abundance: NA; d_gene: NA; v_gene: TRBV4-3; j_gene: TRBJ1-2; CDR3nt: TGCGCCAGCAGCCAAGGACAGTTCTATGGCTACACCTTC; CDR3aa: CASSQGQFYGYTF
abundance: NA; d_gene: NA; v_gene: TRBV28; j_gene: TRBJ2-7; CDR3nt: TGTGCCAGCAGTCCAGACAGCCACGAGCAGTACTTC; CDR3aa: CASSPDSHEQYF
abundance: NA; d_gene: TRBD1; v_gene: TRBV30; j_gene: TRBJ1-2; CDR3nt: TGTGCCTGGGGACAGGGAAGCTACTATGGCTACACCTTC; CDR3aa: CAWGQGSYYGYTF
abundance: NA; d_gene: TRBD1; v_gene: TRBV6-1; j_gene: TRBJ2-7; CDR3nt: TGTGCCAGCAATTCGGGACAGCTCTACGAGCAGTACTTC; CDR3aa: CASNSGQLYEQYF